This T cell receptor beta chain derives from a study of blood T cells in healthy people across ages. PCR was performed a second time for 7 to 11 cycles using a sample-barcoded 5' primer and a J-beta primer mix. TCRdb analysed the 5' RACE reads with MiXCR anew, one entry per CDR3 protein. The sample yields around 990,000 distinct CDR3 sequences, 35% to 40% seen once. There are a few counts of this clonotype. Isolation of PBMCs gave at least 7 million cells per sample. Germline lookup yields CDR1 MNHEY and CDR2 SVGAGI. CDR3 length: 13 residues. Trimming removed 5 bases at V and 10 bases at J, with 12 bases between.

Sequenced material: blood. This clonotype originated in a man in his late teens or twenties in good health. The gene calls are TRBV6-5 and TRBJ1-6, with a tentative D call TRBD1 (6 bases). The CDR3 is CASSRNRVSPLHF. The CDR3 nucleotides read TGTGCCAGCAGTAGAAACAGGGTATCACCCCTCCACTTT.